Reported below is one TCR beta chain. It was with 60 Vbeta and 13 Jbeta primers that the PCR ran. The assay was immunoSEQ multiplex PCR, and TCRdb's table has in-frame clones only and misses some. The sample lists around 190,000 clones; roughly 90% were seen once. This sample is drawn from a study of cytomegalovirus exposure and HLA in healthy donors. The CDR3 is 15 residues long. V dropped 5 bases and J dropped 2; count of bases not matched to a gene: 6. From germline, CDR1 is SGHVS and CDR2 FQNEAQ. Specimen: PBMCs. The chain couples TRBV7-8 to TRBJ1-2; 9 nucleotides line up with TRBD1. The source of this sequence is a woman aged 25 to 39 in good health and CMV-seronegative. CDR3 nucleotides: TGTGCCAGCAGCCCTGGACAGGGGAGGAACTATGGCTACACCTTC. It encodes CASSPGQGRNYGYTF.